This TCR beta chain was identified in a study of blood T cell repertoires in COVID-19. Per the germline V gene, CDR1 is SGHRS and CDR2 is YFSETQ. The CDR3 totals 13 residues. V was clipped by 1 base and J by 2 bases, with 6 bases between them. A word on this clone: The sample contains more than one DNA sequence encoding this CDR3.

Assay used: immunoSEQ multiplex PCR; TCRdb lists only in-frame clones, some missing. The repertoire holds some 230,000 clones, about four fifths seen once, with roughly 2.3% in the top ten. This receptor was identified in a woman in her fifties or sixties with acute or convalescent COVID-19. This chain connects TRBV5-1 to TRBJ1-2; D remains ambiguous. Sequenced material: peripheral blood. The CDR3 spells CASSLSGNYGYTF. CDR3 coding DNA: TGCGCCAGCAGCTTGTCCGGGAACTATGGCTACACCTTC.